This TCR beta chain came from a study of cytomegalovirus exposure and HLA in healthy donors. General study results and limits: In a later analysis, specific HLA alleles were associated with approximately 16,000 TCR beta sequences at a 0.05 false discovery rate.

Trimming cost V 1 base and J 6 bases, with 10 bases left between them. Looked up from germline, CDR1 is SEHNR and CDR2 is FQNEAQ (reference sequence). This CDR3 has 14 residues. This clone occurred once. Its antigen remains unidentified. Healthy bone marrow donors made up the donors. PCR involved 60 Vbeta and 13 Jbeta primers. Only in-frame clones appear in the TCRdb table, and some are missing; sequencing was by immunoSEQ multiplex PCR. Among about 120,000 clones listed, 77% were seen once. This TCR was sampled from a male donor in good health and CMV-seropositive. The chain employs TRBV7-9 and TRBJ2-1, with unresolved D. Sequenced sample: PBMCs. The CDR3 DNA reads TGTGCCAGCAGCTTAGAGGTAGCTAGCAATGAGCAGTTCTTC. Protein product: CASSLEVASNEQFF.